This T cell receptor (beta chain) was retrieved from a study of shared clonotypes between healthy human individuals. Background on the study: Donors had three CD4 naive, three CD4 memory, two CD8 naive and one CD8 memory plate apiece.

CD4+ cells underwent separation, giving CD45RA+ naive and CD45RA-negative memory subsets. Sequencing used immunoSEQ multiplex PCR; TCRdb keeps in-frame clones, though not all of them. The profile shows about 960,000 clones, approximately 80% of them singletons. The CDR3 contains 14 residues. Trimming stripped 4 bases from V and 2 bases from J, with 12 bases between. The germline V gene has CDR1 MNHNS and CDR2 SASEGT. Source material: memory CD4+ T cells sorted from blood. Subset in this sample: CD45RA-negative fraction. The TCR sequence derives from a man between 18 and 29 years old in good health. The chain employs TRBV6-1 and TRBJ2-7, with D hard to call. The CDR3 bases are TGTGCCAGCAGTGGCGGTGGATCCCCCTACGAGCAGTACTTC. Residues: CASSGGGSPYEQYF.